These 18 T cell receptor beta chains share one sample of origin, sequenced in a study of shared clonotypes between healthy human individuals. Generated by immunoSEQ multiplex PCR, the TCRdb table keeps only in-frame clones and is missing some. Among about 1.1 million clones listed, approximately 77% were seen once. The specimen was memory CD4+ T cells from PBMCs. The sample's subset: CD45RA-negative fraction. These receptors were collected from a man between 18 and 29 years old in good health. Some clones in this sample may be carry-over from other donors' samples.

The genes are TRBV11-2 and TRBJ2-3; weak D call: TRBD1 (5 bases). Germline CDR1 is SGHAT and CDR2 is FQNNGV. V was cut by 2 bases and J by 2 bases, with 8 bases left in between. This CDR3 contains 14 residues. CDR3: CASSLFRATDTQYF. The DNA of the CDR3 is TGTGCCAGCAGCTTATTCAGGGCCACAGATACGCAGTATTTT.

This sequence joins TRBV7-2 and TRBJ1-3; the D gene is possibly TRBD1 (5 bases). The CDR3 consists of 13 residues. From germline, CDR1 is SGHTA and CDR2 FQGNSA. Trimming removed 5 bases from V and 2 bases from J, with 7 bases in between. In nucleotides, the CDR3 is TGTGCCAGCAGCACGACAGCTGGAAACACCATATATTTT. Its protein product is CASSTTAGNTIYF.

The chain recombines TRBV4-3 with TRBJ2-1; perhaps TRBD2 as D (6 bases). This CDR3 contains 16 residues. Germline V gene lookup returns CDR1 LGHNA and CDR2 YSLEER. Trimming left V 6 bases short and J 7 bases short, with 22 bases between. CDR3 DNA sequence: TGCGCCAGCAGGATAGGTAGCGGACAAAATTTAAATGAGCAGTTCTTC. This gives the protein CASRIGSGQNLNEQFF.

This clone was found a few times. The chain links TRBV7-9 to TRBJ1-2; 9 nucleotides align to TRBD1. V lost 3 bases to trimming and J lost 5 bases; unmatched junction nucleotides: 4. CDR1 and CDR2 (germline): SEHNR, FQNEAQ (reference sequence). This CDR3 is built from 14 residues. For the CDR3, the DNA is TGTGCCAGCAGCTTCGGACAGGGGCTTTATGGCTACACCTTC. It specifies CASSFGQGLYGYTF.

The chain links TRBV4-1 to TRBJ2-3; D uncertain. Germline CDR1 reads MGHRA; CDR2 reads YSYEKL. The CDR3 totals 16 residues. Deletions cut 2 bases from V and 2 bases from J, with 14 bases between. The CDR3, as DNA: TGCGCCAGCAGCCAATCCCGGGCCTCAAACACAGATACGCAGTATTTT. This gives the protein CASSQSRASNTDTQYF.

The V and J genes are TRBV30 and TRBJ1-6; D is unclear. The CDR3 extends over 14 amino acids. V lost 1 base and J 9 bases, leaving 13 bases between the germline ends. Germline lookup yields CDR1 GTSNPN and CDR2 SVGIG (reference sequence). In nucleotides, the CDR3 is TGTGCCTGGAGTGGGGGTACTACCGCTTCACCCCTCCACTTT. The encoded protein is CAWSGGTTASPLHF.

Comment on this clone: The same CDR3 is also encoded by other DNA sequences in this sample. This sequence joins TRBV5-1 and TRBJ1-5; D is perhaps TRBD1 (5 bases). This CDR3 has 15 residues. V was shortened by 1 base and J by 2 bases, with 10 bases between the two germline ends. The germline gives CDR1 SGHRS, CDR2 YFSETQ. The CDR3 DNA is TGCGCCAGCAGCTTGTCAGGGAGAGGCAATCAGCCCCAGCATTTT. It is translated as CASSLSGRGNQPQHF.

The chain recombines TRBV11-2 with TRBJ2-7, with TRBD1 identical over 7 bases. Germline CDR1 SGHAT, CDR2 FQNNGV. The CDR3 length is 15 residues. Trimming took 5 bases from V and 0 from J; bases not matched to a gene: 7. As DNA, the CDR3 is TGTGCCAGCAGCGCCCGACAGGGCTTCTCCTACGAGCAGTACTTC. It yields the protein CASSARQGFSYEQYF.

The chain links TRBV28 to TRBJ1-5; tentative D call: TRBD1 (6 bases). Between the trimmed V and J ends, which lost 5 bases and 9 bases, there was a span of 20 bases. In germline, CDR1 is MDHEN, CDR2 SYDVKM. The CDR3 covers 15 residues. In DNA form, the CDR3 reads TGTGCCAGCAGTACCCAATACAGGGCCAGGAGGCCCCAGCATTTT. Protein sequence: CASSTQYRARRPQHF.

The chain recombines TRBV5-1 with TRBJ2-7; no reliable D call. Trimming stripped 0 bases from V and 3 bases from J, with 16 bases between. The CDR3 runs 16 residues. Germline-derived CDR1 and CDR2 are SGHRS and YFSETQ. CDR3 DNA: TGCGCCAGCAGCTTGGGCCCCGATATAACTTACTACGAGCAGTACTTC. Translating gives CASSLGPDITYYEQYF.

V gene TRBV5-1 combines with J gene TRBJ2-1; 7 nucleotides match TRBD2. Germline lookup yields CDR1 SGHRS and CDR2 YFSETQ. The CDR3 is 14 residues long. Trimming removed 7 bases from V and 8 bases from J; junction bases left unmatched: 12. The CDR3 region has the DNA TGCGCCAGCGGCCTGGGGGGGACCATGTATGAGCAGTTCTTC. The encoded protein is CASGLGGTMYEQFF.

This rearrangement joins TRBV6-1 to TRBJ2-5; D may be TRBD1 or TRBD2 (5 bases each). V dropped 6 bases and J dropped 5 bases, with 16 bases sitting between them. CDR1 and CDR2 (germline): MNHNS, SASEGT. The length of the CDR3 is 14 residues. The CDR3 DNA reads TGTGCCAGCAGATCGTCGGGGCTGGGGGAGACCCAGTACTTC. The encoded protein is CASRSSGLGETQYF.

This chain links TRBV5-1 with TRBJ2-5, with D possibly TRBD1 on 5 matching bases. Germline values: CDR1 SGHRS, CDR2 YFSETQ. Trimming cost V 4 bases and J 2 bases, with 15 bases left between them. The CDR3 runs 15 residues. For the CDR3, the DNA is TGCGCCAGCAGCGCGACTGGGGCCGTTCAAGAGACCCAGTACTTC. It encodes CASSATGAVQETQYF.

This clone was detected once. V and J are TRBV9 and TRBJ2-5; 9 bases align to TRBD2. Germline assignment: CDR1 SGDLS and CDR2 YYNGEE. V shed 3 bases, J shed 2 bases, and the junction held 5 bases outside the gene matches. CDR3 length equals 15 residues. The CDR3 region has the DNA TGTGCCAGCAGCGCGACTAGCGGACGGCAAGAGACCCAGTACTTC. This gives the protein CASSATSGRQETQYF.

About this clone: Since a much larger clone is just one base distant, this may be a read error. The chain uses TRBV6-4 and TRBJ2-1, with 14 bases fitting TRBD2. This CDR3 spans 16 amino acids. Trimming took 4 bases from V and 8 from J; bases not matched to a gene: 7. Germline CDR1 MRHNA, CDR2 SNTAGT. CDR3 protein: CASSGGGTSGSDEQFF. The DNA for the CDR3 is TGTGCCAGCAGTGGCGGGGGGACTAGCGGGAGCGATGAGCAGTTCTTC.

CDR3 nucleotides: TGTGCCAGCAGTGCCGAACGACCGAGGACTGGAAACACCATATATTTT. Protein: CASSAERPRTGNTIYF. J is TRBJ1-3 and V is TRBV2; D unclear. Germline values: CDR1 SNHLY, CDR2 FYNNEI. With 4 bases removed from V and 2 bases from J, the gap between germline ends came to 15 bases. This CDR3 has 16 amino acids.

This clone was seen only a few times. The chain combines TRBV7-6 with TRBJ1-5; D remains ambiguous. Per the germline V gene, CDR1 is SGHVS and CDR2 is FNYEAQ. V was pared by 1 base and J by 6 bases, with 7 bases between. There are 13 residues in the CDR3. The DNA for the CDR3 is TGTGCCAGCAGCTTAGGGGTCGCTCAGCCCCAGCATTTT. This translates into CASSLGVAQPQHF.

This chain uses TRBV6-5 with TRBJ1-1; 7 nucleotides match TRBD1. The V segment lost 2 bases and the J segment 0 bases; nucleotides outside the gene matches: 3. Germline V gives CDR1 MNHEY, CDR2 SVGAGI. The CDR3 consists of 15 residues. As DNA, the CDR3 is TGTGCCAGCAGTTACCTGGACAGGCTGAACACTGAAGCTTTCTTT. This encodes CASSYLDRLNTEAFF.